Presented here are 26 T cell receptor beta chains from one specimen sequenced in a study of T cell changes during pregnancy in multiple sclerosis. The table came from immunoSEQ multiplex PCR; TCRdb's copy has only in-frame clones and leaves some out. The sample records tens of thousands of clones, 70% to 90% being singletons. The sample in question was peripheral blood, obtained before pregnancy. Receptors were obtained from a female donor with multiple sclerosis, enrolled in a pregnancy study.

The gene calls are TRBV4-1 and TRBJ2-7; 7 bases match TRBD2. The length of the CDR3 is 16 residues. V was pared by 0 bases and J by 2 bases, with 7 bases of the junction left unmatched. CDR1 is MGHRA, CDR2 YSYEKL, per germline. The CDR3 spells CASSQDHSGLAYEQYF. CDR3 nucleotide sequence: TGCGCCAGCAGCCAAGATCATAGCGGGTTGGCCTACGAGCAGTACTTC.

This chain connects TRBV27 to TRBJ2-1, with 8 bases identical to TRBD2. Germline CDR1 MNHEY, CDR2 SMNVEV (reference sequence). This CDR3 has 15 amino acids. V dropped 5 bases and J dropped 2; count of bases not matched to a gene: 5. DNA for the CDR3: TGTGCCAGCAGTCTCCAAGCGGGAGCCTACAATGAGCAGTTCTTC. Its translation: CASSLQAGAYNEQFF.

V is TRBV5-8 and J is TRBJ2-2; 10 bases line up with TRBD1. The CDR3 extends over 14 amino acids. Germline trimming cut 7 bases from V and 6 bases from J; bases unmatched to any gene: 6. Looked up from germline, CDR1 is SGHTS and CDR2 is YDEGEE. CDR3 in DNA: TGTGCCAGCCATGACAGGGGGCTTCCCGGGGAGCTGTTTTTT. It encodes CASHDRGLPGELFF.

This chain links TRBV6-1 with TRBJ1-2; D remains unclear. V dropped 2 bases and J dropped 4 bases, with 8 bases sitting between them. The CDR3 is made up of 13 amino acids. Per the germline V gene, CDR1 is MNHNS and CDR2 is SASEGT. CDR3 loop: CASSETARYGYTF. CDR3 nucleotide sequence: TGTGCCAGCAGTGAAACAGCTCGCTATGGCTACACCTTC.

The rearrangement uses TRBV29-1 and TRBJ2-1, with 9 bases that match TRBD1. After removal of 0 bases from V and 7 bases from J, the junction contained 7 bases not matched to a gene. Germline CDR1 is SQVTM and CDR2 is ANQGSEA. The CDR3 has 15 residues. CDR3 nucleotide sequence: TGCAGCGTTGAAGACCGGGACAGGGAATTGAATGAGCAGTTCTTC. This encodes CSVEDRDRELNEQFF.

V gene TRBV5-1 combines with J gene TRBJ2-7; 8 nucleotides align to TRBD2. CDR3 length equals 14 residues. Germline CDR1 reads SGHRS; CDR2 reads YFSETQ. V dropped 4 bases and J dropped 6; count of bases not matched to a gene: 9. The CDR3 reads CASSETSGSGEQYF. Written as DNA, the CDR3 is TGCGCCAGCAGCGAAACCAGCGGGAGTGGCGAGCAGTACTTC. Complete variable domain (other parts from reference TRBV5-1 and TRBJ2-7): KAGVTQTPRYLIKTRGQQVTLSCSPISGHRSVSWYQQTPGQGLQFLFEYFSETQRNKGNFPGRFSGRQFSNSRSEMNVSTLELGDSALYLCASSETSGSGEQYFGPGTRLTVT.

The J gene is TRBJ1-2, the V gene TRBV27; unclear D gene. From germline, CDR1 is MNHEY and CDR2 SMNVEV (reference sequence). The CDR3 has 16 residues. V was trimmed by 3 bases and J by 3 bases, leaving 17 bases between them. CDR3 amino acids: CASSLRIGRVHYGYTF. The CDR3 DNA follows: TGTGCCAGCAGTTTGCGAATTGGGAGGGTTCACTATGGCTACACCTTC.

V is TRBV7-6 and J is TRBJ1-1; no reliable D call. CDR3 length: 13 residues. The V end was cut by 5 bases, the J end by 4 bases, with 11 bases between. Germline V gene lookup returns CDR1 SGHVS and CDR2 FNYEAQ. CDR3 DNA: TGTGCCAGCAGCGTTCAGTTCCGCACTGAAGCTTTCTTT. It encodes CASSVQFRTEAFF.

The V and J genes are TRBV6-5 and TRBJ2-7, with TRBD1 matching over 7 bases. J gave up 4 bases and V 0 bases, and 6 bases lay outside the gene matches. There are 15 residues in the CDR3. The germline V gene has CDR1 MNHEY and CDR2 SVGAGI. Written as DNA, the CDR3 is TGTGCCAGCAGTTACTCTCCGGGACAGAATTACGAGCAGTACTTC. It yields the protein CASSYSPGQNYEQYF.

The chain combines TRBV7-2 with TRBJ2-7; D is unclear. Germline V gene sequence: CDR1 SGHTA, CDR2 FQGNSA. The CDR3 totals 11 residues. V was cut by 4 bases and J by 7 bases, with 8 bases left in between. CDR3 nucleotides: TGTGCCAGCAGCTCGCGGTGGGAGCAGTACTTC. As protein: CASSSRWEQYF. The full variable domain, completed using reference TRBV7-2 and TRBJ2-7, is GAGVSQSPSNKVTEKGKDVELRCDPISGHTALYWYRQSLGQGLEFLIYFQGNSAPDKSGLPSDRFSAERTGGSVSTLTIQRTQQEDSAVYLCASSSRWEQYFGPGTRLTVT.

The CDR3 spells CASSQERGSYNSPLHF. The CDR3 DNA sequence: TGCGCCAGCAGCCAAGAGCGGGGCTCCTATAATTCACCCCTCCACTTT. The gene calls are TRBV4-3 and TRBJ1-6, with D unresolved. V was shortened by 0 bases and J by 0 bases, with 6 bases between the two germline ends. CDR3 size: 16 residues. Germline values: CDR1 LGHNA, CDR2 YSLEER.

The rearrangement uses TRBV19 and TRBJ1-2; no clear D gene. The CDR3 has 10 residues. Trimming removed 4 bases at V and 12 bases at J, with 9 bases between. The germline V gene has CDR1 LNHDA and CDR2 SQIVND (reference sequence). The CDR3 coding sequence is TGTGCCAGTAGTAACCGGTTACACACCTTC. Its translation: CASSNRLHTF. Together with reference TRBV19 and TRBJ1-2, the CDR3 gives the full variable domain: DGGITQSPKYLFRKEGQNVTLSCEQNLNHDAMYWYRQDPGQGLRLIYYSQIVNDFQKGDIAEGYSVSREKKESFPLTVTSAQKNPTAFYLCASSNRLHTFGSGTRLTVV.

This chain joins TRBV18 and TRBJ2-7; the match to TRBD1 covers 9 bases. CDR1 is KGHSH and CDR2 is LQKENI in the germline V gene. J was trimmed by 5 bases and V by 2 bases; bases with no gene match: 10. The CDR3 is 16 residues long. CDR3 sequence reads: CASSPRIGTGSDEQYF. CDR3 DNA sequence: TGTGCCAGCTCACCAAGGATTGGGACAGGGAGCGACGAGCAGTACTTC.

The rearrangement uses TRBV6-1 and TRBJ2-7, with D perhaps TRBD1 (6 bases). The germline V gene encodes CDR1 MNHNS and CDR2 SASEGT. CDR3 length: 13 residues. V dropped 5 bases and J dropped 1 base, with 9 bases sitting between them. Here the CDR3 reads CASSPTGSYEQYF. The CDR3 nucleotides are TGTGCCAGCAGTCCTACAGGGTCCTACGAGCAGTACTTC.

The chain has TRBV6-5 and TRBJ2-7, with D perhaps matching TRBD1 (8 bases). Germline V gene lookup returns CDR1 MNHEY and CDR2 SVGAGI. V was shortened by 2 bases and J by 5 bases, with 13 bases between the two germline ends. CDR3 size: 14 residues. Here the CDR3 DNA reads TGTGCCAGCAGTTACGCGGGGGACAGGAACGAGCAGTACTTC. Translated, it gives CASSYAGDRNEQYF.

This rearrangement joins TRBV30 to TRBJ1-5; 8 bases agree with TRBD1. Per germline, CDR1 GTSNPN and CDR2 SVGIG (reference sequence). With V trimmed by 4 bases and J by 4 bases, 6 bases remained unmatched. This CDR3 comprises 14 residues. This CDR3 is CAWKRTGHNQPQHF. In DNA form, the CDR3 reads TGTGCCTGGAAGCGGACAGGGCATAATCAGCCCCAGCATTTT.

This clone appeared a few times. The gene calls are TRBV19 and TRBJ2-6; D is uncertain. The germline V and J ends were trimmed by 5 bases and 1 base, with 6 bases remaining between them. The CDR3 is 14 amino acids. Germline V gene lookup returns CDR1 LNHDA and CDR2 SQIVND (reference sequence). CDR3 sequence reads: CASSVQSGANVLTF. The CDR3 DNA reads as TGTGCCAGTAGTGTCCAGTCTGGGGCCAACGTCCTGACTTTC.

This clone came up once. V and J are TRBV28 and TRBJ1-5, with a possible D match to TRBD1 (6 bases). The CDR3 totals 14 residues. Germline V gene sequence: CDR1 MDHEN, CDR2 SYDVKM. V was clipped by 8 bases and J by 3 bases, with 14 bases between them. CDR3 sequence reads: CASSTTGINQPQHF. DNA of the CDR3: TGTGCCAGCTCCACGACAGGTATCAATCAGCCCCAGCATTTT.

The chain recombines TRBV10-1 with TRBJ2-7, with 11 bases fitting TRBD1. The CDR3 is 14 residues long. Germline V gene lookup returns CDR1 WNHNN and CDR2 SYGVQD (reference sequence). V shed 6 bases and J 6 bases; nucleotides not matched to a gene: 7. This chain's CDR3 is CASSISGTGGEQYF. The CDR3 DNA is TGCGCCAGCAGCATCTCCGGGACAGGGGGCGAGCAGTACTTC.

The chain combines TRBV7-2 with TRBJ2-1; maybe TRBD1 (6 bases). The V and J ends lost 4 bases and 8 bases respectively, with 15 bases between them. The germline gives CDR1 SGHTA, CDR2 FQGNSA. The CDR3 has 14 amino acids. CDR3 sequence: CASSSFTGRYEQFF. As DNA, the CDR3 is TGTGCCAGCAGCTCGTTTACAGGGAGATATGAGCAGTTCTTC.

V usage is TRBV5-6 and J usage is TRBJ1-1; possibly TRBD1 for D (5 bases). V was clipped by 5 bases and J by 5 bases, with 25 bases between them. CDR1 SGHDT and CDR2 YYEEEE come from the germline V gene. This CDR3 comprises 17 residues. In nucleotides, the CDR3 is TGTGCCAGCAGACCTCGGGATCCCGGGGGGTTCGGGACTGAAGCTTTCTTT. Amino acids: CASRPRDPGGFGTEAFF. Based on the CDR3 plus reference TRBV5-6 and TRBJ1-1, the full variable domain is DAGVTQSPTHLIKTRGQQVTLRCSPKSGHDTVSWYQQALGQGPQFIFQYYEEEERQRGNFPDRFSGHQFPNYSSELNVNALLLGDSALYLCASRPRDPGGFGTEAFFGQGTRLTVV.

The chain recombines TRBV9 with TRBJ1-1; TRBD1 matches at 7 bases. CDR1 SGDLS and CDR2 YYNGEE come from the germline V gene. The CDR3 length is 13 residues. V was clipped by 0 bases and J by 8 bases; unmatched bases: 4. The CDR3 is CASSVGWDREAFF. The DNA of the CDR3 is TGTGCCAGCAGCGTAGGGTGGGACAGAGAAGCTTTCTTT.

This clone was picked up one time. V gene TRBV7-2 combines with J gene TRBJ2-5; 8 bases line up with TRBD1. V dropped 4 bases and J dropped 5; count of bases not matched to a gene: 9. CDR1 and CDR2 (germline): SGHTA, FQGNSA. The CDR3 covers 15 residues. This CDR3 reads CASSSSQGAGETQYF. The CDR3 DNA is TGTGCCAGCAGCTCGAGCCAGGGGGCAGGGGAGACCCAGTACTTC.

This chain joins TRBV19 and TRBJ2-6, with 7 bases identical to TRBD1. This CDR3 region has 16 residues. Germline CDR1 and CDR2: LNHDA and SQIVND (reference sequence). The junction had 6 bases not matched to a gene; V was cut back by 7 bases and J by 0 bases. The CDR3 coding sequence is TGTGCCAGTAACGTGGGACAGTACTCTGGGGCCAACGTCCTGACTTTC. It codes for CASNVGQYSGANVLTF.

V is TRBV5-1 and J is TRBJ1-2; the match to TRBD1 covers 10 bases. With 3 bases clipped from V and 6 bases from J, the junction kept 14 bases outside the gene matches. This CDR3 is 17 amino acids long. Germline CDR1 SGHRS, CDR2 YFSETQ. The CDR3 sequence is CASSSEATGGGQNGYTF. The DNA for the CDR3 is TGCGCCAGCAGCTCCGAGGCGACAGGGGGCGGCCAAAATGGCTACACCTTC.

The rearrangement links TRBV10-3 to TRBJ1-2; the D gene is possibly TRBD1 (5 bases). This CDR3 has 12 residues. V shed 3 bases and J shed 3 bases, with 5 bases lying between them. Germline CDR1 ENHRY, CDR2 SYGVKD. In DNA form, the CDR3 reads TGTGCCATCAGTGAACAGGACTATGGCTACACCTTC. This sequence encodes CAISEQDYGYTF.